These T cell receptor beta chains were read from a single sample in a study of T cell responses to AZD1222 COVID-19 vaccine. Libraries were prepared by immunoSEQ multiplex PCR; TCRdb keeps only in-frame clonotypes and omits some of them. The sample includes 130,000 or so clones, under 90% of them seen just once. The sample consisted of peripheral blood, taken on day 0 of AZD1222 vaccination. Receptor source: an adult in good health. CDR3s include the opening cysteine and the closing phenylalanine or tryptophan. D genes are given only for firm matches. Expanded clones get a size class; other rows say once, few or many, or leave the size out.

len | abundance | j_gene | v_gene | d_gene | CDR3aa | CDR3nt
15 | NA | TRBJ1-6 | TRBV27 | TRBD1 | CASSLWDRNASPLHF | TGTGCCAGCAGTTTATGGGACAGGAACGCTTCACCCCTCCACTTT
15 | NA | TRBJ2-3 | TRBV11-3 | NA | CASSPDGGQADTQYF | TGTGCCAGCAGCCCCGATGGGGGTCAAGCAGATACGCAGTATTTT
16 | NA | TRBJ2-1 | TRBV6-6 | TRBD2 | CASSYSPGGGRDEQFF | TGTGCCAGCAGTTACTCCCCGGGGGGGGGCCGCGATGAGCAGTTCTTC
15 | NA | TRBJ1-1 | TRBV3-1/TRBV3-2 | NA | CASSQDGGFVTEAFF | TGTGCCAGCAGCCAAGATGGGGGGTTTGTCACTGAAGCTTTCTTT
14 | NA | TRBJ1-6 | TRBV5-6 | NA | CASSLGRRNSPLHF | TGTGCCAGCAGCTTAGGACGACGGAATTCACCCCTCCACTTT
12 | NA | TRBJ2-7 | TRBV6-2/TRBV6-3 | NA | CASSLGGYEQYF | TGTGCCAGCAGTTTGGGAGGTTACGAGCAGTACTTC
15 | once | TRBJ1-5 | TRBV2 | TRBD1 | CASSGRDSPNQPQHF | TGTGCCAGCAGTGGGCGGGACAGCCCGAATCAGCCCCAGCATTTT
14 | few | TRBJ1-5 | TRBV28 | NA | CASSLGQYNQPQHF | TGTGCCAGCAGTTTGGGGCAGTATAATCAGCCCCAGCATTTT
12 | NA | TRBJ2-3 | TRBV6-2/TRBV6-3 | NA | CASSRETGTQYF | TGTGCCAGCAGTCGAGAGACTGGGACGCAGTATTTT
16 | NA | TRBJ2-2 | TRBV10-3 | TRBD2 | CAISPTSGGGTGELFF | TGTGCCATCAGCCCCACTAGCGGGGGTGGCACCGGGGAGCTGTTTTTT
15 | NA | TRBJ1-1 | TRBV15 | NA | CATSIGRPANTEAFF | TGTGCCACCAGCATCGGCAGACCGGCTAACACTGAAGCTTTCTTT
16 | NA | TRBJ2-7 | TRBV25-1 | NA | CASSEYITTPKHEQYF | TGTGCCAGCAGTGAATATATAACTACTCCCAAGCACGAGCAGTACTTC
13 | NA | TRBJ2-7 | TRBV18 | NA | CASSPGSNYEQYF | TGTGCCAGCTCACCGGGCAGCAACTACGAGCAGTACTTC
16 | NA | TRBJ2-3 | TRBV2 | TRBD2 | CASSDTLAGARNTQYF | TGTGCCAGCAGTGATACCCTAGCGGGGGCACGAAATACGCAGTATTTT
14 | NA | TRBJ2-4 | TRBV7-2 | NA | CASSPDSYKNIQYF | TGTGCCAGCAGCCCCGACTCGTACAAAAACATTCAGTACTTC
17 | NA | TRBJ2-7 | TRBV4-1 | NA | CASSQLGGSPGAYEQYF | TGCGCCAGCAGCCAACTAGGGGGGAGTCCCGGCGCCTACGAGCAGTACTTC
13 | once | TRBJ1-1 | TRBV6-2/TRBV6-3 | NA | CASSRSGDTEAFF | TGTGCCAGCAGTAGATCGGGGGACACTGAAGCTTTCTTT
14 | NA | TRBJ2-7 | TRBV5-1 | NA | CASSSSTGADEQYF | TGCGCCAGCAGCTCCTCGACGGGAGCAGACGAGCAGTACTTC
13 | NA | TRBJ2-7 | TRBV6-5 | NA | CASSTAVSYEQYF | TGTGCCAGCAGTACGGCGGTCTCCTACGAGCAGTACTTC
15 | once | TRBJ2-7 | TRBV27 | NA | CASNSLRSGSYEQYF | TGTGCCAGCAACTCACTGCGGTCAGGCTCCTACGAGCAGTACTTC
16 | NA | TRBJ2-1 | TRBV24-1 | TRBD2 | CATSDLRFSGGREQFF | TGTGCCACCAGTGATTTGCGGTTTAGCGGGGGAAGAGAGCAGTTCTTC
12 | NA | TRBJ1-2 | TRBV9 | NA | CASSEGSYGYTF | TGTGCCAGCAGCGAAGGGAGCTATGGCTACACCTTC
14 | NA | TRBJ1-2 | TRBV9 | TRBD1 | CASGGTEANYGYTF | TGTGCCAGCGGCGGGACAGAAGCTAACTATGGCTACACCTTC
11 | NA | TRBJ2-5 | TRBV12-3/TRBV12-4 | NA | CASSLQETQYF | TGTGCCAGCAGTTTACAAGAGACCCAGTACTTC
12 | NA | TRBJ1-5 | TRBV6-2/TRBV6-3 | NA | CASSNRQQPQHF | TGTGCCAGCAGTAACCGACAGCAGCCCCAGCATTTT
18 | NA | TRBJ2-3 | TRBV18 | TRBD1 | CASSPTYGWGQGKDTQYF | TGTGCCAGCTCACCTACCTACGGGTGGGGACAGGGGAAAGATACGCAGTATTTT
15 | NA | TRBJ1-4 | TRBV14 | TRBD1 | CASSQTQGAFEKLFF | TGTGCCAGCAGCCAAACTCAGGGGGCCTTTGAAAAACTGTTTTTT
15 | once | TRBJ1-5 | TRBV2 | NA | CASSVRGGGSQPQHF | TGTGCCAGCAGTGTTCGCGGGGGCGGCAGTCAGCCCCAGCATTTT
11 | NA | TRBJ2-6 | TRBV7-2 | NA | CASSSKNVLTF | TGTGCCAGCAGCTCCAAGAACGTCCTGACTTTC
14 | NA | TRBJ2-5 | TRBV5-4 | NA | CASSLGGALGTQYF | TGTGCCAGCAGCTTGGGCGGCGCCCTGGGGACCCAGTACTTC
14 | NA | TRBJ1-4 | TRBV30 | NA | CAWTTGQLSEKLFF | TGTGCCTGGACCACGGGCCAACTATCTGAAAAACTGTTTTTT
14 | NA | TRBJ1-2 | TRBV28 | NA | CASSLSTDLYGYTF | TGTGCCAGCAGTTTATCGACGGACCTCTATGGCTACACCTTC
12 | NA | TRBJ2-5 | TRBV6-5 | NA | CASRAPQETQYF | TGTGCCAGCAGAGCACCCCAAGAGACCCAGTACTTC
15 | NA | TRBJ2-7 | TRBV9 | NA | CASSAGQISSYEQYF | TGTGCCAGCAGCGCCGGACAGATTAGCTCCTACGAGCAGTACTTC
14 | NA | TRBJ2-3 | TRBV19 | NA | CASSIRVRTDTQYF | TGTGCCAGTAGTATTCGGGTAAGGACAGATACGCAGTATTTT
16 | NA | TRBJ1-1 | TRBV27 | NA | CASSLVAGDLNTEAFF | TGTGCCAGCAGTTTAGTGGCAGGGGATTTGAACACTGAAGCTTTCTTT
15 | NA | TRBJ2-5 | TRBV5-1 | TRBD2 | CASSLEGTSMQTQYF | TGCGCCAGCAGCTTGGAGGGGACTAGCATGCAGACCCAGTACTTC
15 | NA | TRBJ1-6 | TRBV6-2/TRBV6-3 | NA | CASSSELSYNSPLHF | TGTGCCAGCAGTTCGGAGCTATCCTATAATTCACCCCTCCACTTT
13 | NA | TRBJ2-4 | TRBV2 | NA | CASTEERLNIQYF | TGTGCCAGCACCGAAGAACGACTAAACATTCAGTACTTC
13 | NA | TRBJ1-1 | TRBV10-1 | TRBD1 | CASSKQGVSEAFF | TGCGCCAGCAGTAAACAGGGGGTCTCTGAAGCTTTCTTT
15 | NA | TRBJ2-6 | TRBV7-8 | NA | CASSTYSSGANVLTF | TGTGCCAGCAGCACGTACAGCTCTGGGGCCAACGTCCTGACTTTC
16 | NA | TRBJ2-1 | TRBV7-2 | TRBD2 | CASSAGLAPSYNEQFF | TGTGCCAGCAGCGCTGGACTAGCGCCCTCCTACAATGAGCAGTTCTTC
16 | NA | TRBJ2-6 | TRBV5-1 | NA | CASSLAGTAGANVLTF | TGCGCCAGCAGCTTGGCAGGGACTGCTGGGGCCAACGTCCTGACTTTC
16 | NA | TRBJ1-2 | TRBV7-9 | NA | CASSSFYRAPNYGYTF | TGTGCCAGCAGCTCGTTCTACAGGGCCCCGAACTATGGCTACACCTTC
15 | once | TRBJ1-4 | TRBV5-1 | NA | CASSREWGFGEKLFF | TGCGCCAGCAGCCGTGAATGGGGATTCGGTGAAAAACTGTTTTTT
14 | NA | TRBJ2-5 | TRBV9 | NA | CASSVQGKTETQYF | TGTGCCAGCAGCGTTCAGGGTAAGACAGAGACCCAGTACTTC
15 | NA | TRBJ2-7 | TRBV4-2 | NA | CASSQGHDLPEQQYF | TGTGCCAGCAGCCAAGGCCATGACCTGCCTGAGCAGCAGTACTTC
16 | NA | TRBJ2-2 | TRBV18 | NA | CASSPPNRPNTGELFF | TGTGCCAGCTCACCACCGAACAGGCCAAACACCGGGGAGCTGTTTTTT
13 | NA | TRBJ1-6 | TRBV30 | NA | CAWGELFQSPLHF | TGTGCCTGGGGGGAACTCTTTCAATCACCCCTCCACTTT
19 | NA | TRBJ2-3 | TRBV9 | TRBD2 | CASSSKPGLAGGPRDTQYF | TGTGCCAGCAGCTCCAAGCCGGGACTAGCGGGGGGGCCCCGAGATACGCAGTATTTT
13 | NA | TRBJ1-1 | TRBV29-1 | NA | CSIRRGMNTEAFF | TGCAGCATTCGCCGGGGGATGAACACTGAAGCTTTCTTT
15 | NA | TRBJ1-1 | TRBV5-6 | NA | CASSVLKRTNTEAFF | TGTGCCAGCAGCGTACTGAAACGGACGAACACTGAAGCTTTCTTT
14 | NA | TRBJ1-4 | TRBV3-1/TRBV3-2 | TRBD1 | CASSLQGQHEKLFF | TGTGCCAGCAGCTTACAGGGGCAGCATGAAAAACTGTTTTTT
13 | once | TRBJ1-2 | TRBV2 | NA | CASQIGPLRGYTF | TGTGCCAGCCAAATAGGACCGCTGAGGGGCTACACCTTC
14 | NA | TRBJ1-3 | TRBV5-1 | TRBD1 | CASTTGVSGNTIYF | TGCGCCAGCACAACAGGGGTTTCTGGAAACACCATATATTTT
17 | few | TRBJ2-7 | TRBV7-2 | TRBD1 | CASSPRGTGKIGREQYF | TGTGCCAGCAGCCCCAGAGGGACAGGGAAAATTGGACGCGAGCAGTACTTC
11 | NA | TRBJ1-6 | TRBV7-2 | TRBD1 | CASSSGQALHF | TGTGCCAGCAGCTCGGGACAGGCCCTCCACTTT